The 7 T cell receptor beta chains below all came from one sample that was sequenced in a study of Ad26.COV2.S vaccination and SARS-CoV-2 variants. Assay used: immunoSEQ multiplex PCR; TCRdb lists only in-frame clones, some missing. This table holds 380,000 or so clones, around four fifths found once. Treatment: some 19 received Ad26.COV2.S at low or high dose, single or two shots; several received placebo; per-sample allocation not given. Day 63 after the first injection of vaccine or placebo was the sampling time. The sample consisted of peripheral blood, taken in a trial of Ad26.COV2.S vaccine versus placebo. Receptor source: a person aged 18 to 59 who received the Ad26.COV2.S COVID-19 vaccine or a placebo.

This clone was seen just once. V usage is TRBV12-3 or TRBV12-4 and J usage is TRBJ1-3; TRBD1 might be the D (6 bases). This CDR3 region has 13 residues. Trimming removed 7 bases at V and 4 bases at J, with 11 bases between. CDR3 in amino acids: CASKGGSGNTIYF. For the CDR3, the DNA is TGTGCCAGCAAGGGGGGTTCCGGAAACACCATATATTTT.

The chain links TRBV4-1 to TRBJ2-3, with TRBD2 matching 10 bases. Trimming cost V 2 bases and J 5 bases; bases outside gene matches: 10. The length of the CDR3 is 17 residues. Germline loops: CDR1 MGHRA, CDR2 YSYEKL. The CDR3 reads CASSQPTSGKVLDTQYF. CDR3 DNA sequence: TGCGCCAGCAGCCAACCCACTAGCGGGAAAGTATTAGATACGCAGTATTTT.

The V call is TRBV2, the J call TRBJ2-7; D is possibly TRBD2 (6 bases). Per germline, CDR1 SNHLY and CDR2 FYNNEI. The CDR3 runs to 12 residues. V was cut by 6 bases and J by 5 bases, with 11 bases left in between. The CDR3 DNA is TGTGCCAGCAGGGAGGGGAGCCACGAGCAGTACTTC. It codes for CASREGSHEQYF.

This rearrangement joins TRBV15 to TRBJ2-7; the D gene is possibly TRBD1 (5 bases). Trimming removed 0 bases from V and 4 bases from J, with 10 bases in between. Looked up from germline, CDR1 is LNHNV and CDR2 is YYDKDF (reference sequence). This CDR3 is 14 amino acids long. CDR3 coding DNA: TGTGCCACCAGCAGAGAAGGCAGGGTTTACGAGCAGTACTTC. Protein product: CATSREGRVYEQYF.

The chain employs TRBV7-2 and TRBJ1-6; D is unresolved. The CDR3 is made up of 17 amino acids. V was shortened by 4 bases and J by 4 bases, with 17 bases between the two germline ends. Germline lookup yields CDR1 SGHTA and CDR2 FQGNSA. CDR3 bases: TGTGCCAGCAGCTCCCAAAGCCGGGCGCGGTATAATTCACCCCTCCACTTT. Protein sequence: CASSSQSRARYNSPLHF.

The chain couples TRBV27 to TRBJ2-3, with no clear D. The CDR3 length is 13 residues. Between the trimmed V and J ends, which lost 5 bases and 6 bases, there was a span of 12 bases. Germline V gene lookup returns CDR1 MNHEY and CDR2 SMNVEV (reference sequence). For the CDR3, the DNA is TGTGCCAGCAGTCCGCTGGGCAGGGATACGCAGTATTTT. This sequence encodes CASSPLGRDTQYF.

This chain joins TRBV25-1 and TRBJ2-7; 9 bases line up with TRBD1. Germline V gives CDR1 MGHDK, CDR2 SYGVNS. The CDR3 spans 15 residues. J gave up 5 bases and V 7 bases, and 12 bases lay outside the gene matches. CDR3 in amino acids: CASTPSGTGLHEQYF. CDR3 DNA: TGTGCCAGCACCCCTTCCGGGACAGGGCTCCACGAGCAGTACTTC.